These 21 T cell receptor beta chains originate from one sample sequenced in a study of human T cells and chemical hapten exposure. Stated time point: pre-sensitization, week 0. Treatment denoted: therapeutic diphenylcyclopropenone sensitization with weekly scalp DPC. TCRdb passed the RACE reads through MiXCR, listing each CDR3 protein once. The repertoire holds about 350,000 distinct CDR3 sequences, with approximately 5% as singletons. The specimen comprised whole blood, sampled in connection with sensitization to the hapten diphenylcyclopropenone (DPC). These TCRs come from a woman aged 18-35 years with alopecia areata. Some clones in this sample may be carry-over from other donors' samples.

The V and J genes are TRBV9 and TRBJ2-3, with a tentative D call TRBD2 (5 bases). V was clipped by 0 bases and J by 0 bases, with 11 bases between them. This CDR3 is built from 16 residues. Germline CDR1 reads SGDLS; CDR2 reads YYNGEE. The CDR3 nucleotides are TGTGCCAGCAGCGTAGGGGCGGGCCTTAGCACAGATACGCAGTATTTT. Translating it yields CASSVGAGLSTDTQYF.

The table lists this clonotype with many counts. The chain joins TRBV6-2 or TRBV6-3 to TRBJ1-1; D remains unclear. The V gene lost 5 bases and the J gene lost 7 bases, with 8 bases spanning the gap. The CDR3 is 11 amino acids. Germline lookup yields CDR1 MNHEY and CDR2 SVGEGT. CDR3 protein: CASSEDGEAFF. The CDR3 DNA sequence: TGTGCCAGCAGTGAGGACGGTGAAGCTTTCTTT.

This rearrangement joins TRBV2 to TRBJ1-4; D remains ambiguous. Germline values: CDR1 SNHLY, CDR2 FYNNEI. V dropped 2 bases and J dropped 4 bases, with 11 bases sitting between them. The CDR3 consists of 15 residues. CDR3 bases: TGTGCCAGCAGTGAAAATCCCAGGAATAATGAAAAACTGTTTTTT. It is translated as CASSENPRNNEKLFF.

This clonotype was found a few times. The rearrangement links TRBV12-3 or TRBV12-4 to TRBJ1-2; the D is unclear. This CDR3 spans 12 amino acids. V was cut by 8 bases and J by 6 bases, with 13 bases left in between. The CDR3 region has the DNA TGTGCCAGCGGTGCGGCGGGAGATGGCTACACCTTC. It translates to CASGAAGDGYTF.

This clonotype was recorded a few times. The chain links TRBV11-1 to TRBJ1-1; D may be TRBD1 (6 bases). The CDR3 contains 16 residues. Germline values: CDR1 SGHAT, CDR2 FQDESV (reference sequence). V dropped 3 bases and J dropped 5 bases, with 19 bases sitting between them. CDR3 residues: CASSFSWGGPDTEAFF. DNA for the CDR3: TGTGCCAGCAGCTTTTCTTGGGGGGGGCCTGATACTGAAGCTTTCTTT.

The count of this clonotype is one. The chain uses TRBV4-1 and TRBJ1-2; D possibly corresponds to TRBD1 (6 bases). Germline lookup yields CDR1 MGHRA and CDR2 YSYEKL. This CDR3 is built from 15 residues. Trimming removed 1 base at V and 4 bases at J, with 13 bases between. Here the CDR3 reads CASSQGPGAGYGYTF. The CDR3 coding sequence is TGCGCCAGCAGCCAAGGCCCAGGGGCCGGCTATGGCTACACCTTC.

This clonotype was observed at least ten times. The V gene is TRBV6-1, the J gene TRBJ2-1, with D perhaps being TRBD1 or TRBD2 (5 bases each). V was trimmed by 2 bases and J by 4 bases, leaving 12 bases between them. Germline lookup yields CDR1 MNHNS and CDR2 SASEGT. This CDR3 comprises 15 residues. The CDR3 coding sequence is TGTGCCAGCAGTGAAATGGGGACCGAATACAATGAGCAGTTCTTC. Protein product: CASSEMGTEYNEQFF.

This clonotype occurred many times. V gene TRBV28 combines with J gene TRBJ1-1; 7 bases line up with TRBD1. The germline CDR1 and CDR2 sequences are MDHEN and SYDVKM. The J segment lost 6 bases and the V segment lost 10 bases, leaving 11 bases of the junction unmatched. The CDR3 loop spans 13 amino acids. Here the CDR3 reads CATEGTAVPEAFF. In DNA, the CDR3 is TGTGCCACCGAGGGGACAGCAGTTCCTGAAGCTTTCTTT.

For the CDR3, the DNA is TGCGCCAGCAGCCAGACTAGCGGGGGTACAGATGAGCAGTTCTTC. It yields the protein CASSQTSGGTDEQFF. The chain uses TRBV5-1 and TRBJ2-1, with TRBD2 identical over 12 bases. CDR3 size: 15 residues. The V segment lost 4 bases and the J segment 8 bases; nucleotides outside the gene matches: 7. The germline V gene has CDR1 SGHRS and CDR2 YFSETQ.

This clonotype was found many times. This chain links TRBV20-1 with TRBJ2-7, with 12 positions matching TRBD1. Germline CDR1 reads DFQATT; CDR2 reads SNEGSKA (reference sequence). This CDR3 has 15 residues. V lost 0 bases, J lost 6 bases, and 6 bases stayed unmatched. The CDR3 loop is CSARDWGTGGSEQYF. The CDR3 nucleotides read TGCAGTGCTAGAGATTGGGGGACAGGGGGCTCCGAGCAGTACTTC.

The chain links TRBV29-1 to TRBJ2-7; 11 bases align to TRBD1. V was clipped by 5 bases and J by 3 bases; unmatched bases: 6. The CDR3 spans 14 residues. CDR1 SQVTM and CDR2 ANQGSEA come from the germline V gene. CDR3 bases: TGCAGCGTTCGATACGGGACAGGGGGCTACGAGCAGTACTTC. Its translation: CSVRYGTGGYEQYF.

This clonotype appeared a few times. The chain is built from TRBV12-3 or TRBV12-4 and TRBJ2-1; 12 bases map to TRBD2. This CDR3 comprises 15 residues. Trimming cost V 6 bases and J 7 bases; bases outside gene matches: 7. The CDR3 DNA follows: TGTGCCAGCAGCCGTCGAGGACTAGCGGGGAATGAGCAGTTCTTC. It is translated as CASSRRGLAGNEQFF.

At least ten counts were recorded for this clonotype. CDR3 coding DNA: TGCAGTGCTAGGCACGGCGGGGCCACAGATACGCAGTATTTT. Translated: CSARHGGATDTQYF. The chain joins TRBV20-1 to TRBJ2-3; possible D gene TRBD2, 6 bases. Germline values: CDR1 DFQATT, CDR2 SNEGSKA (reference sequence). V dropped 3 bases and J dropped 2 bases, with 12 bases sitting between them. This CDR3 comprises 14 residues.

The chain uses TRBV3-1 and TRBJ1-6; D gene uncertain. The germline CDR1 and CDR2 sequences are LGHDT and YNNKEL (reference sequence). V was trimmed by 1 base and J by 4 bases, leaving 5 bases between them. CDR3 length: 14 residues. The CDR3: CASSQARYNSPLHF. CDR3 nucleotide sequence: TGTGCCAGCAGCCAAGCGCGGTATAATTCACCCCTCCACTTT.

This clonotype was observed many times. The chain has TRBV2 and TRBJ2-3; D call uncertain. The V end lost 1 base, the J end lost 2 bases, and 7 bases lay between the germline ends. The CDR3 contains 14 residues. Germline CDR1 and CDR2: SNHLY and FYNNEI. The CDR3 region is CASSEDLNTDTQYF. DNA of the CDR3: TGTGCCAGCAGTGAAGACTTAAACACAGATACGCAGTATTTT.

This chain connects TRBV7-9 to TRBJ2-1; 7 bases map to TRBD2. V shed 3 bases, J shed 6 bases, and the junction held 2 bases outside the gene matches. The germline CDR1 and CDR2 sequences are SEHNR and FQNEAQ (reference sequence). There are 13 residues in the CDR3. The CDR3 here is CASSFGGSNEQFF. The CDR3 coding sequence is TGTGCCAGCAGCTTCGGCGGGAGCAATGAGCAGTTCTTC.

This clonotype appeared a few times. V is TRBV2 and J is TRBJ1-6; D possibly corresponds to TRBD1 (5 bases). The CDR3 loop spans 15 amino acids. Germline CDR1 is SNHLY and CDR2 is FYNNEI. Trimming stripped 2 bases from V and 5 bases from J, with 10 bases between. In DNA form, the CDR3 reads TGTGCCAGCAGTGAATTGTGGGACGATAATTCACCCCTCCACTTT. Protein sequence: CASSELWDDNSPLHF.

This clonotype was seen many times. The rearrangement uses TRBV24-1 and TRBJ1-1; 7 bases map to TRBD1. The CDR3 runs 14 residues. Germline-derived CDR1 and CDR2 are KGHDR and SFDVKD. V shed 7 bases, J shed 0 bases, and the junction held 4 bases outside the gene matches. CDR3 in amino acids: CATRQGSVNTEAFF. The CDR3 DNA sequence: TGTGCCACCAGACAGGGGTCTGTGAACACTGAAGCTTTCTTT.

This clonotype came up a few times. The V call is TRBV2, the J call TRBJ2-5; TRBD1 is a possible D gene (5 bases). CDR3 length: 14 residues. Germline values: CDR1 SNHLY, CDR2 FYNNEI. V lost 3 bases, J lost 1 base, and 9 bases lay in between. This CDR3 is CASSERQGQETQYF. DNA for the CDR3: TGTGCCAGCAGTGAGCGGCAGGGCCAAGAGACCCAGTACTTC.

This clonotype was detected ten times or more. The chain combines TRBV29-1 with TRBJ1-1; TRBD1 might be the D (5 bases). CDR1 is SQVTM, CDR2 ANQGSEA, per germline. V was trimmed by 4 bases and J by 7 bases, leaving 22 bases between them. This CDR3 spans 15 amino acids. The CDR3 sequence: CSVAGRGGLRSEAFF. CDR3 nucleotide sequence: TGCAGCGTTGCAGGAAGGGGAGGTCTACGAAGTGAAGCTTTCTTT.

This clonotype was detected many times. The chain has TRBV9 and TRBJ1-3, with 9 bases identical to TRBD1. The CDR3 runs to 15 residues. V shed 0 bases and J 6 bases; nucleotides not matched to a gene: 4. Per the germline V gene, CDR1 is SGDLS and CDR2 is YYNGEE. CDR3 nucleotide sequence: TGTGCCAGCAGCGTAGGACAGGGGGTTATAAACACCATATATTTT. Its translation is CASSVGQGVINTIYF.